A single sample is the source of the 10 T cell receptor beta chains below, sequenced in a study of blood T cell repertoires in COVID-19. Assay: immunoSEQ multiplex PCR; the TCRdb copy retains only in-frame clones and omits some. The table shows around 270,000 clones, with roughly nine tenths occurring only once. The sequencing sample was made of peripheral blood. These receptors originate from a man aged 40-55 years who had recovered from COVID-19.

V is TRBV7-3 and J is TRBJ2-1, with 8 bases matching TRBD2. CDR1 and CDR2 (germline): SGHTA, FQGTGA. V was pared by 5 bases and J by 0 bases, with 6 bases of the junction left unmatched. The CDR3 loop spans 16 amino acids. The CDR3 region is CASSPQAGVSYNEQFF. CDR3 nucleotides: TGTGCCAGCAGCCCTCAAGCGGGAGTCTCCTACAATGAGCAGTTCTTC.

The V and J genes are TRBV7-3 and TRBJ2-2; D might be TRBD1 (6 bases). V shed 8 bases and J shed 10 bases, with 17 bases lying between them. This CDR3 contains 13 residues. CDR1 and CDR2 from the germline V gene are SGHTA and FQGTGA. The CDR3 sequence: CASGGRGFQELFF. CDR3 DNA: TGTGCCAGCGGTGGTAGGGGGTTCCAGGAGCTGTTTTTT. Based on the CDR3 plus reference TRBV7-3 and TRBJ2-2, the full variable domain is GAGVSQTPSNKVTEKGKYVELRCDPISGHTALYWYRQSLGQGPEFLIYFQGTGAADDSGLPNDRFFAVRPEGSVSTLKIQRTERGDSAVYLCASGGRGFQELFFGEGSRLTVL.

This clone was detected once. The chain uses TRBV9 and TRBJ1-5; TRBD1 agrees at 7 bases. The CDR3 extends over 16 amino acids. With 4 bases clipped from V and 6 bases from J, the junction kept 13 bases outside the gene matches. Germline V gene data show CDR1 as SGDLS and CDR2 as YYNGEE. For the CDR3, the DNA is TGTGCCAGCAGCACCGGACAGGAGGGTACCTTTCAGCCCCAGCATTTT. The encoded protein is CASSTGQEGTFQPQHF.

The V call is TRBV7-9, the J call TRBJ2-1; D unclear. This CDR3 is built from 13 residues. From germline, CDR1 is SEHNR and CDR2 FQNEAQ (reference sequence). V was clipped by 8 bases and J by 8 bases, with 16 bases between them. DNA for the CDR3: TGTGCCAGCCGTTGGGCCAAAGGATATGAGCAGTTCTTC. It specifies CASRWAKGYEQFF.

V is TRBV9 and J is TRBJ2-1; 10 nucleotides line up with TRBD1. The junction had 11 bases not matched to a gene; V was cut back by 4 bases and J by 7 bases. Germline CDR1 and CDR2: SGDLS and YYNGEE. The CDR3 length is 16 residues. The CDR3 spells CASSTRGTGVVNEQFF. The CDR3 region has the DNA TGTGCCAGCAGCACCCGCGGGACAGGGGTAGTTAATGAGCAGTTCTTC.

CDR3 residues: CASSFPRREGTEAFF. In DNA, the CDR3 is TGTGCCAGCAGTTTCCCTCGGAGGGAGGGCACTGAAGCTTTCTTT. The chain combines TRBV28 with TRBJ1-1; D remains unclear. Germline values: CDR1 MDHEN, CDR2 SYDVKM. The CDR3 length is 15 residues. The ends were cut back, 3 bases at V and 4 bases at J, with 15 bases in the middle.

The J gene is TRBJ2-5, the V gene TRBV7-2; 7 bases fit TRBD2. V lost 2 bases, J lost 4 bases, and 7 bases stayed unmatched. The CDR3 loop spans 15 amino acids. Germline V CDR1 and CDR2: SGHTA, FQGNSA. The CDR3: CASSLKGGALETQYF. The CDR3 coding sequence is TGTGCCAGCAGCTTAAAGGGAGGGGCTTTAGAGACCCAGTACTTC. Full variable domain (rest looked up from reference TRBV7-2 and TRBJ2-5): GAGVSQSPSNKVTEKGKDVELRCDPISGHTALYWYRQSLGQGLEFLIYFQGNSAPDKSGLPSDRFSAERTGGSVSTLTIQRTQQEDSAVYLCASSLKGGALETQYFGPGTRLLVL.

The chain carries TRBV30 and TRBJ2-5, with D unresolved. This CDR3 is 12 amino acids long. Germline assignment: CDR1 GTSNPN and CDR2 SVGIG (reference sequence). V gave up 2 bases and J gave up 4 bases, with 8 bases separating them. CDR3 DNA sequence: TGTGCCTGGAGTACCCGGAGAGAGACCCAGTACTTC. Residues: CAWSTRRETQYF. Variable domain in full (rest from reference TRBV30 and TRBJ2-5): SQTIHQWPATLVQPVGSPLSLECTVEGTSNPNLYWYRQAAGRGLQLLFYSVGIGQISSEVPQNLSASRPQDRQFILSSKKLLLSDSGFYLCAWSTRRETQYFGPGTRLLVL.

The chain recombines TRBV27 with TRBJ2-3, with D possibly TRBD2 on 6 matching bases. V was clipped by 0 bases and J by 7 bases, with 8 bases between them. CDR3 length: 13 residues. The V gene's germline CDR1 is MNHEY and CDR2 SMNVEV (reference sequence). In DNA form, the CDR3 reads TGTGCCAGCAGTTTATCGACTAGGAATACGCAGTATTTT. Encoded protein: CASSLSTRNTQYF.

In this sample, this clone turned up many times. This chain uses TRBV7-2 with TRBJ1-5, with D possibly matching TRBD1 (6 bases). Between the trimmed V and J ends, which lost 2 bases and 6 bases, there was a span of 14 bases. Looked up from germline, CDR1 is SGHTA and CDR2 is FQGNSA. The CDR3 has 15 amino acids. This CDR3 reads CASSLLQGRSQPQHF. For the CDR3, the DNA is TGTGCCAGCAGCTTACTACAGGGAAGGAGTCAGCCCCAGCATTTT.